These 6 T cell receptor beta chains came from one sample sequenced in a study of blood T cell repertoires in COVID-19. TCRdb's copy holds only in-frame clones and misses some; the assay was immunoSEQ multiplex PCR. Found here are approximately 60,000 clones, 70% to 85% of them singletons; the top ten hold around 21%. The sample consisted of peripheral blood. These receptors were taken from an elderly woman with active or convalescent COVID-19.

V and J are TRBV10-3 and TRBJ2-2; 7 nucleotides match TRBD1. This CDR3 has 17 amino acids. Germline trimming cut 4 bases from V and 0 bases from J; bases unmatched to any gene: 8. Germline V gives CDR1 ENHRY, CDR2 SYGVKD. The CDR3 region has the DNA TGTGCCATCAGTGCAACAGGGGACGCCCCGAACACCGGGGAGCTGTTTTTT. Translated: CAISATGDAPNTGELFF.

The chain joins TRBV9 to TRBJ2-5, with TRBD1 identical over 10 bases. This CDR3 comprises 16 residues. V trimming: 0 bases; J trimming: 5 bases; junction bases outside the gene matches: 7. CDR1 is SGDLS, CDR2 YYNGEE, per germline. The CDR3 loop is CASSVGQGAGTETQYF. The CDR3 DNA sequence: TGTGCCAGCAGCGTAGGACAGGGGGCTGGGACGGAGACCCAGTACTTC.

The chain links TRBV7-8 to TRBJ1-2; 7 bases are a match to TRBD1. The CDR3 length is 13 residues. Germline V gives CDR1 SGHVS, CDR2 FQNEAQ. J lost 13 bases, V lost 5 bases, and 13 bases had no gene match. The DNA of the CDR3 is TGTGCCAGCAGCGCCGGGACAGAATTTTTACTCACCTTC. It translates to CASSAGTEFLLTF.

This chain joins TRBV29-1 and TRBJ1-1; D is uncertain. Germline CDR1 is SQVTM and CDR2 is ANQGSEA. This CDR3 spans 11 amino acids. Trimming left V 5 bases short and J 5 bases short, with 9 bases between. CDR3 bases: TGCAGCGTTCGGTGGGCAACTGAAGCTTTCTTT. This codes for CSVRWATEAFF. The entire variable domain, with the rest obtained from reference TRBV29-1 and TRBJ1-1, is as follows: SAVISQKPSRDICQRGTSLTIQCQVDSQVTMMFWYRQQPGQSLTLIATANQGSEATYESGFVIDKFPISRPNLTFSTLTVSNMSPEDSSIYLCSVRWATEAFFGQGTRLTVV.

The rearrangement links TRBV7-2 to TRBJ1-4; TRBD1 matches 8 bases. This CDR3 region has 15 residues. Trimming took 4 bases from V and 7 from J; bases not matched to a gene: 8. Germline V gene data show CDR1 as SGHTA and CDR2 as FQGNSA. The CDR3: CASSWKTGVGEKLFF. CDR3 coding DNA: TGTGCCAGCAGCTGGAAGACAGGGGTTGGTGAAAAACTGTTTTTT.

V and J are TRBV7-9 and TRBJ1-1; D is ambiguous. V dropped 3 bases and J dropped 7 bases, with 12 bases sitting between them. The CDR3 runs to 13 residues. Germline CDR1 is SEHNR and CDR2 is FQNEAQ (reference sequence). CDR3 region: CASSFTEQYEAFF. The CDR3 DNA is TGTGCCAGCAGCTTCACTGAACAGTATGAAGCTTTCTTT.